Reported below is one T cell receptor beta chain. The protocol was immunoSEQ multiplex PCR, while the TCRdb copy is restricted to in-frame clones and leaves out a portion. The table includes 1.6 million or so clones, 98% to 99% detected once. The junction had 4 bases not matched to a gene; V was cut back by 2 bases and J by 3 bases. The CDR3 consists of 15 residues. CDR1 and CDR2 from the germline V gene are PRHDT and FYEKMQ (reference sequence). These data come from a study of shared clonotypes between healthy human individuals. Sequenced: naive CD4+ T cells sorted from blood. Subset denoted: CD45RA+ positively selected. The sequence was obtained from a man aged 30 to 39 in good health. The chain joins TRBV13 to TRBJ2-1; 7 bases align to TRBD1. Here the CDR3 reads CASSLRDRVYNEQFF. The CDR3 region has the DNA TGTGCCAGCAGCTTACGGGACAGAGTCTACAATGAGCAGTTCTTC.